The sequence of this TCR beta chain was determined in a study of memory CD4+ T cells and cytomegalovirus serostatus. Study as a whole: This sample comes from healthy Belgian adults, fewer than 10 CMV seropositive, approximately 23 seronegative. The study, taken as a whole, reports: About 40% of the roughly 160 known CMV-associated TCRbeta sequences appeared in CD4+ memory.

Points on this clone: The antigen remains unidentified.

Original analysis: After removing out-of-frame reads, approximately 2.2 million distinct TCRbeta sequences remained. Libraries were prepared by immunoSEQ multiplex PCR; TCRdb keeps only in-frame clonotypes and omits some of them. V, J and clone size are taken as reported in that table, and D and trimming were inferred from the DNA itself. Among roughly 60,000 clones listed, around 77% were seen once. V lost 1 base to trimming and J lost 2 bases, with 10 bases between them. This CDR3 has 15 residues. CDR1 is MGHRA and CDR2 is YSYEKL in the germline V gene. The sort gate was single viable CD3+CD4+CD8-CD45RO+ cells for memory CD4+ T cells. After thawing, CD4+ T cells were positively selected.

The clonotype comes from an adult in good health and CMV-seronegative. Source material: memory CD4+ T cells from blood. This rearrangement joins TRBV4-1 to TRBJ2-3; unclear D gene. The CDR3 reads CASSQVGMATDTQYF. CDR3 bases: TGCGCCAGCAGCCAAGTGGGGATGGCCACAGATACGCAGTATTTT.